This T cell receptor (beta chain) is from a study of blood T cell repertoires in COVID-19. The germline CDR1 and CDR2 sequences are MNHEY and SVGEGT. This CDR3 comprises 14 residues. Between the trimmed V and J ends, which lost 2 bases and 9 bases, there was a span of 14 bases. Assay: immunoSEQ multiplex PCR; the TCRdb copy retains only in-frame clones and omits some. The table shows approximately 220,000 clones, with about 88% occurring only once. The source material was peripheral blood. This sequence joins TRBV6-2 or TRBV6-3 and TRBJ1-5, with D possibly TRBD1 on 5 matching bases. This sequence originates from a man between 60 and 70 years old with acute or convalescent COVID-19. DNA for the CDR3: TGTGCCAGCAGTTACCGGGCAGGGATCGTGCCCCAGCATTTT. Amino acids: CASSYRAGIVPQHF.